The 5 T cell receptor beta chains in this list originate from one sample, sequenced in a study of blood T cell repertoires in COVID-19. TCRdb keeps only in-frame clones here, not all; method: immunoSEQ multiplex PCR. The repertoire has about 360,000 clones, roughly 86% of them found once; the top ten carry approximately 2%. The sample was PBMCs or T cells enriched from blood (not recorded which). These receptors came from a woman in her forties with acute COVID-19.

The rearrangement joins TRBV18 to TRBJ2-7; perhaps TRBD2 as D (7 bases). Germline CDR1 reads KGHSH; CDR2 reads LQKENI. The CDR3 extends over 15 amino acids. Trimming cost V 5 bases and J 2 bases, with 16 bases left between them. The CDR3 loop reads CASSARGGLPYEQYF. For the CDR3, the DNA is TGTGCCAGCTCAGCGAGGGGGGGATTACCCTACGAGCAGTACTTC.

This chain connects TRBV5-4 to TRBJ1-2, with 7 bases identical to TRBD1. The V segment lost 3 bases and the J segment 3 bases; nucleotides outside the gene matches: 5. Germline CDR1 is SGHNT and CDR2 is YYREEE (reference sequence). The CDR3 consists of 14 residues. CDR3 DNA sequence: TGTGCCAGCAGCTCCCGACAGGGCGACTATGGCTACACCTTC. This codes for CASSSRQGDYGYTF.

The chain carries TRBV7-9 and TRBJ1-3, with D maybe TRBD1 (5 bases). The CDR3 has 14 amino acids. Germline CDR1 reads SEHNR; CDR2 reads FQNEAQ (reference sequence). With 2 bases removed from V and 4 bases from J, the gap between germline ends came to 9 bases. The CDR3: CASSLQGSGNTIYF. The CDR3 nucleotides read TGTGCCAGCAGCTTACAGGGTTCGGGAAACACCATATATTTT.

This rearrangement joins TRBV7-9 to TRBJ1-3; tentative D call: TRBD1 (5 bases). The CDR3 is 16 amino acids. Germline V gene lookup returns CDR1 SEHNR and CDR2 FQNEAQ (reference sequence). V was shortened by 4 bases and J by 4 bases, with 17 bases between the two germline ends. The CDR3 spells CASSSLGRGGGNTIYF. As DNA, the CDR3 is TGTGCCAGCAGCTCCCTTGGGAGGGGAGGAGGAAACACCATATATTTT.

This clone was observed once. The chain couples TRBV3-1 (or the pseudogene TRBV3-2) to TRBJ1-4, with D tentatively TRBD1 (5 bases). The germline V gene encodes CDR1 LGHDT and CDR2 YNNKEL (reference sequence). The CDR3 spans 16 residues. Trimming pared 1 base from V and 0 bases from J, leaving 9 bases between. As DNA, the CDR3 is TGTGCCAGCAGCCAAGCGCCGGGGGCAACTAATGAAAAACTGTTTTTT. Translating it yields CASSQAPGATNEKLFF.